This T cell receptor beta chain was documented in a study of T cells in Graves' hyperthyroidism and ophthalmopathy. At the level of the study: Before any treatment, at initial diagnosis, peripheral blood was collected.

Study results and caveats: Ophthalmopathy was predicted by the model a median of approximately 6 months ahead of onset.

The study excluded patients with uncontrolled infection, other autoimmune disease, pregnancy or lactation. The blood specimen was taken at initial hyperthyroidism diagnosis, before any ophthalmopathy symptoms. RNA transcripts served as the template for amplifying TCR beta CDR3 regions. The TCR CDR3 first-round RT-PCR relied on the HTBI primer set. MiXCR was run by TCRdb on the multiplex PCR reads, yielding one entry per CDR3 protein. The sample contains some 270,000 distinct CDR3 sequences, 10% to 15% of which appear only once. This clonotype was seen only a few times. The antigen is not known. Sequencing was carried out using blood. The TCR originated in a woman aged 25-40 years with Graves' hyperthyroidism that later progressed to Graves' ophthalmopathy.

CDR3 sequence: CASSVVTSGGKNIQYF. CDR3 coding DNA: TGTGCCAGCAGCGTAGTGACTAGCGGAGGTAAAAACATTCAGTACTTC. This rearrangement joins TRBV9 to TRBJ2-4, with TRBD2 matching 9 bases. In germline, CDR1 is SGDLS, CDR2 YYNGEE. Trimming took 0 bases from V and 4 from J; bases not matched to a gene: 5. The CDR3 spans 16 residues.